The 26 T cell receptor beta chains listed next were all sequenced from one sample in a study of CD8 T cells in Susac syndrome. RNA amounts of roughly 0.45 to 1 ug underwent reverse transcription with random hexamers. TCRdb used MiXCR to reprocess the immunoSEQ multiplex PCR reads, holding one entry per CDR3 protein. The sample records some 220,000 distinct CDR3 sequences, 95% being singletons. Material for sequencing was CD4+ T cells from PBMCs. The receptors derive from a human donor with multiple sclerosis.

The J gene is TRBJ2-1, the V gene TRBV20-1; D is unresolved. Trimming removed 3 bases from V and 7 bases from J, with 13 bases in between. Germline V gene lookup returns CDR1 DFQATT and CDR2 SNEGSKA (reference sequence). This CDR3 has 13 residues. The CDR3 DNA follows: TGCAGTGCTAGTTCGCCTACTGTTAATGAGCAGTTCTTC. Its protein is CSASSPTVNEQFF.

This sequence joins TRBV18 and TRBJ2-3; weak D call: TRBD2 (5 bases). The CDR3 loop spans 14 amino acids. Between the trimmed V and J ends, which lost 6 bases and 2 bases, there was a span of 12 bases. Per germline, CDR1 KGHSH and CDR2 LQKENI. The CDR3 protein is CASSPGTFTDTQYF. The DNA for the CDR3 is TGTGCCAGCTCCCCGGGAACATTCACAGATACGCAGTATTTT.

The chain has TRBV20-1 and TRBJ1-2; D possibly corresponds to TRBD1 (5 bases). CDR3 length: 15 residues. V lost 0 bases and J lost 5, with 16 bases in between. Germline V gives CDR1 DFQATT, CDR2 SNEGSKA (reference sequence). In DNA form, the CDR3 reads TGCAGTGCTAGAGATCCCGGGGGGGGACTTTATGGCTACACCTTC. Its translation is CSARDPGGGLYGYTF.

The rearrangement uses TRBV29-1 and TRBJ2-3; TRBD2 agrees at 13 bases. The CDR3 length is 15 residues. V lost 7 bases, J lost 1 base, and 5 bases stayed unmatched. The germline CDR1 and CDR2 sequences are SQVTM and ANQGSEA. Here the CDR3 DNA reads TGCAGCGGTGGGACTAGCGGGATAGGCACAGATACGCAGTATTTT. It yields the protein CSGGTSGIGTDTQYF.

This chain joins TRBV29-1 and TRBJ2-5; D tentatively fits TRBD1 or TRBD2 (5 bases each). V lost 1 base and J 8 bases, leaving 11 bases between the germline ends. This CDR3 region has 12 residues. The germline V gene has CDR1 SQVTM and CDR2 ANQGSEA. Here the CDR3 DNA reads TGCAGCGTTGAAGGGGGGTCGCTCACCCAGTACTTC. It encodes CSVEGGSLTQYF.

The chain couples TRBV5-1 to TRBJ2-1, with 7 bases lining up with TRBD2. The CDR3 totals 13 residues. Germline assignment: CDR1 SGHRS and CDR2 YFSETQ. The junction had 2 bases not matched to a gene; V was cut back by 2 bases and J by 6 bases. The CDR3 coding sequence is TGCGCCAGCAGCTTACCTAGCGGCAATGAGCAGTTCTTC. Residues: CASSLPSGNEQFF.

The rearrangement uses TRBV30 and TRBJ2-2; D possibly corresponds to TRBD2 (5 bases). Germline lookup yields CDR1 GTSNPN and CDR2 SVGIG (reference sequence). Trimming pared 3 bases from V and 7 bases from J, leaving 12 bases between. The CDR3 spans 13 residues. CDR3 amino acids: CAWSEGLSGELFF. DNA of the CDR3: TGTGCCTGGAGCGAGGGCTTAAGCGGGGAGCTGTTTTTT. The full variable domain, with the rest looked up from reference TRBV30 and TRBJ2-2, is SQTIHQWPATLVQPVGSPLSLECTVEGTSNPNLYWYRQAAGRGLQLLFYSVGIGQISSEVPQNLSASRPQDRQFILSSKKLLLSDSGFYLCAWSEGLSGELFFGEGSRLTVL.

The chain recombines TRBV20-1 with TRBJ2-3; 7 nucleotides agree with TRBD1. With V trimmed by 2 bases and J by 3 bases, 8 bases remained unmatched. The CDR3 length is 15 residues. Germline V gene lookup returns CDR1 DFQATT and CDR2 SNEGSKA (reference sequence). CDR3 protein: CSARLPTGPTDTQYF. CDR3 in DNA: TGCAGTGCTAGACTCCCGACAGGGCCGACAGATACGCAGTATTTT.

The chain is built from TRBV13 and TRBJ2-7, with TRBD2 identical over 12 bases. Per the germline V gene, CDR1 is PRHDT and CDR2 is FYEKMQ (reference sequence). After removal of 2 bases from V and 3 bases from J, the junction contained 2 bases not matched to a gene. The CDR3 spans 15 residues. The DNA for the CDR3 is TGTGCCAGCAGCTTAATGACTAGCGGGGGCTACGAGCAGTACTTC. The encoded protein is CASSLMTSGGYEQYF.

This chain links TRBV5-1 with TRBJ2-3; D not resolved. The length of the CDR3 is 12 residues. The germline V gene encodes CDR1 SGHRS and CDR2 YFSETQ. V was shortened by 7 bases and J by 0 bases, with 6 bases between the two germline ends. As DNA, the CDR3 is TGCGCCAGCGGAACTAGCACAGATACGCAGTATTTT. This codes for CASGTSTDTQYF.

V usage is TRBV24-1 and J usage is TRBJ1-2; D remains ambiguous. V was cut by 3 bases and J by 5 bases, with 12 bases left in between. The germline CDR1 and CDR2 sequences are KGHDR and SFDVKD. This CDR3 is built from 14 residues. CDR3 DNA sequence: TGTGCCACCAGTGATCCTGGACGGCAATATGGCTACACCTTC. It codes for CATSDPGRQYGYTF.

V and J are TRBV6-5 and TRBJ1-5; D is perhaps TRBD1 (5 bases). This CDR3 region has 17 residues. V dropped 2 bases and J dropped 0 bases, with 14 bases sitting between them. The germline CDR1 and CDR2 sequences are MNHEY and SVGAGI. Here the CDR3 reads CASSYPKTEYSNQPQHF. The CDR3 DNA reads TGTGCCAGCAGTTACCCGAAGACAGAGTATAGCAATCAGCCCCAGCATTTT.

This rearrangement joins TRBV3-1 to TRBJ1-1; TRBD1 agrees at 10 bases. Germline CDR1 LGHDT, CDR2 YNNKEL (reference sequence). The V and J ends lost 6 bases and 8 bases, in that order; junction bases with no gene match: 6. The CDR3 loop spans 13 amino acids. The CDR3 DNA follows: TGTGCCAGCAGAAGACAGGGGGCCGGGGAAGCTTTCTTT. It encodes CASRRQGAGEAFF.

The chain combines TRBV29-1 with TRBJ1-2; D is uncertain. Germline V gives CDR1 SQVTM, CDR2 ANQGSEA. The CDR3 runs 12 residues. The ends were cut back, 1 base at V and 8 bases at J, with 11 bases in the middle. The CDR3, as DNA: TGCAGCGTTGAAGGGGCGGCGGGCGGCTACACCTTC. Encoded protein: CSVEGAAGGYTF.

J is TRBJ1-6 and V is TRBV9; 10 bases are a match to TRBD1. CDR3 size: 15 residues. V lost 4 bases and J lost 13; bases outside the gene matches: 11. Per the germline V gene, CDR1 is SGDLS and CDR2 is YYNGEE. The CDR3, as DNA: TGTGCCAGCAGCAATCCCGGGACAGGGGTGAATCCCCTCCACTTT. It specifies CASSNPGTGVNPLHF.

The chain links TRBV9 to TRBJ2-1; the match to TRBD1 covers 8 bases. CDR1 is SGDLS, CDR2 YYNGEE, per germline. The CDR3 runs to 15 residues. J gave up 2 bases and V 3 bases, and 4 bases lay outside the gene matches. The CDR3 loop is CASSEGTGAYNEQFF. For the CDR3, the DNA is TGTGCCAGCAGCGAGGGGACAGGAGCCTACAATGAGCAGTTCTTC.

CDR3 residues: CASSQGLVEQYF. Written as DNA, the CDR3 is TGTGCCAGCAGCCAAGGACTAGTAGAGCAGTACTTC. The chain carries TRBV3-1 and TRBJ2-7; D is possibly TRBD2 (6 bases). V was trimmed by 1 base and J by 7 bases, leaving 8 bases between them. CDR1 and CDR2 (germline): LGHDT, YNNKEL (reference sequence). The CDR3 length is 12 residues.

This chain uses TRBV12-3 or TRBV12-4 with TRBJ2-7; weak D call: TRBD2 (6 bases). The CDR3 covers 15 residues. Trimming took off 7 bases at V and 2 bases at J, with 18 bases between the two ends. Here the CDR3 reads CASTPVGGSTYEQYF. The CDR3 DNA is TGTGCCAGCACCCCGGTGGGGGGTAGCACCTACGAGCAGTACTTC.

The chain joins TRBV24-1 to TRBJ2-3, with 8 bases aligning to TRBD2. From germline, CDR1 is KGHDR and CDR2 SFDVKD. The V segment lost 4 bases and the J segment 5 bases; nucleotides outside the gene matches: 4. There are 14 residues in the CDR3. The CDR3 DNA reads as TGTGCCACCAGTGACGGGAGGGCCTTAGATACGCAGTATTTT. Amino acid sequence: CATSDGRALDTQYF.

In this sample, this clonotype turned up once. The gene calls are TRBV3-1 and TRBJ2-2, with 7 bases aligning to TRBD2. The germline V gene has CDR1 LGHDT and CDR2 YNNKEL (reference sequence). The CDR3 runs 13 residues. The ends lost 5 bases at V and 6 bases at J; junction bases unmatched: 3. The CDR3 bases are TGTGCCAGCAGCGGACTAGTTGCCGGGGAGCTGTTTTTT. Translated: CASSGLVAGELFF.

This chain connects TRBV13 to TRBJ1-5, with D hard to call. The germline V gene has CDR1 PRHDT and CDR2 FYEKMQ (reference sequence). V gave up 4 bases and J gave up 0 bases, with 7 bases separating them. The CDR3 covers 14 residues. CDR3 sequence (DNA): TGTGCCAGCAGCTCCCGATATAGCAATCAGCCCCAGCATTTT. Protein: CASSSRYSNQPQHF.

V usage is TRBV9 and J usage is TRBJ2-5; TRBD2 matches 7 bases. This CDR3 has 15 amino acids. V lost 0 bases and J lost 2; bases outside the gene matches: 4. In germline, CDR1 is SGDLS, CDR2 YYNGEE. The CDR3 DNA is TGTGCCAGCAGCGTAGCGGCTAGCGGTCAAGAGACCCAGTACTTC. It yields the protein CASSVAASGQETQYF.

This CDR3 is CASRRGQTDTQYF. CDR3 coding DNA: TGTGCCAGCAGAAGGGGCCAGACCGATACGCAGTATTTT. The chain combines TRBV2 with TRBJ2-3; D may be TRBD1 (5 bases). CDR3 size: 13 residues. Germline lookup yields CDR1 SNHLY and CDR2 FYNNEI. The V end lost 6 bases, the J end lost 6 bases, and 13 bases lay between the germline ends.

V usage is TRBV23-1 and J usage is TRBJ1-1; 8 positions agree with TRBD1. TRBV23-1 is reported as an ORF; its role is uncertain. This CDR3 is 18 amino acids long. V lost 0 bases and J lost 6; bases outside the gene matches: 15. CDR3 sequence: CASSQSTTSDRACPEAFF. DNA for the CDR3: TGCGCCAGCAGTCAATCCACAACTTCGGACAGGGCATGCCCTGAAGCTTTCTTT.

In this sample, this clonotype turned up a few times. DNA for the CDR3: TGTGCCAGCAGCTTAGGACTAGCAAACACCGGGGAGCTGTTTTTT. It codes for CASSLGLANTGELFF. The chain uses TRBV7-9 and TRBJ2-2; the match to TRBD2 covers 7 bases. Germline assignment: CDR1 SEHNR and CDR2 FQNEAQ (reference sequence). The CDR3 is 15 amino acids. V lost 1 base to trimming and J lost 2 bases; unmatched junction nucleotides: 1. Together with reference TRBV7-9 and TRBJ2-2, the CDR3 gives the full variable domain: DTGVSQNPRHKITKRGQNVTFRCDPISEHNRLYWYRQTLGQGPEFLTYFQNEAQLEKSRLLSDRFSAERPKGSFSTLEIQRTEQGDSAMYLCASSLGLANTGELFFGEGSRLTVL.

The chain combines TRBV3-1 with TRBJ2-5, with D perhaps matching TRBD1 (5 bases). V gave up 0 bases and J gave up 7 bases, with 9 bases separating them. Germline V gene lookup returns CDR1 LGHDT and CDR2 YNNKEL (reference sequence). The CDR3 is 13 residues long. The CDR3 DNA sequence: TGTGCCAGCAGCCAAGACAGGGATTTGACCCAGTACTTC. The encoded protein is CASSQDRDLTQYF.